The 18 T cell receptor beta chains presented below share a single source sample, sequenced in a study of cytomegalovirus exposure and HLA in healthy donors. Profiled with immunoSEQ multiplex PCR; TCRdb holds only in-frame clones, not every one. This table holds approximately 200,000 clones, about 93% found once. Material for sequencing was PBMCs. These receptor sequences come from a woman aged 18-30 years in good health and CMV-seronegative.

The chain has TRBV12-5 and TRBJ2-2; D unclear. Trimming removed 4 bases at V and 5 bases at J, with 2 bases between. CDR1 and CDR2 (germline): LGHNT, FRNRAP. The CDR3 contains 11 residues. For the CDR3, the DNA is TGTGCTAGTGGTTCAACCGGGGAGCTGTTTTTT. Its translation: CASGSTGELFF.

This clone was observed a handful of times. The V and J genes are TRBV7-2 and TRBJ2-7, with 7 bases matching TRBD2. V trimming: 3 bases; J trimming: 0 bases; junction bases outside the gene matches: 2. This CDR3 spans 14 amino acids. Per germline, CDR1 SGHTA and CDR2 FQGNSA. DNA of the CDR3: TGTGCCAGCAGCTTTGGCGGGAGCTCCTACGAGCAGTACTTC. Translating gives CASSFGGSSYEQYF.

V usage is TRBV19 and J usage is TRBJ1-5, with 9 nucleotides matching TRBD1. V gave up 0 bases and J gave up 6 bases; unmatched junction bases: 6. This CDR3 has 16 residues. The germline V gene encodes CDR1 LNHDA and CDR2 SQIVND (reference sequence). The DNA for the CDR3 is TGTGCCAGTAGTATAGATCCGGGACAGGGTGGTCAGCCCCAGCATTTT. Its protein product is CASSIDPGQGGQPQHF.

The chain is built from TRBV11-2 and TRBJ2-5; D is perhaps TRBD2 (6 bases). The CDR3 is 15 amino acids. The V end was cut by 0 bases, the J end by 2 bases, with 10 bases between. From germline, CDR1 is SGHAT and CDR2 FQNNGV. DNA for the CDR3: TGTGCCAGCAGCTTAGATCTGGGGGGACAAGAGACCCAGTACTTC. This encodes CASSLDLGGQETQYF.

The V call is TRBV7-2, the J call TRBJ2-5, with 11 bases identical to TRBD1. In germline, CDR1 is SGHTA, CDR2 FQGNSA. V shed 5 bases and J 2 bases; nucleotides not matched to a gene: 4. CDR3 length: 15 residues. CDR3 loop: CASSPRDRGQETQYF. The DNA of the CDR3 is TGTGCCAGCAGCCCTAGGGACAGGGGGCAAGAGACCCAGTACTTC.

CDR3 loop: CASSYPGQRFNYGYTF. Here the CDR3 DNA reads TGTGCCAGCAGTTATCCGGGACAGAGATTCAACTATGGCTACACCTTC. The chain couples TRBV28 to TRBJ1-2; the match to TRBD1 covers 7 bases. Germline V CDR1 and CDR2: MDHEN, SYDVKM. V lost 4 bases to trimming and J lost 2 bases; unmatched junction nucleotides: 10. The CDR3 covers 16 residues.

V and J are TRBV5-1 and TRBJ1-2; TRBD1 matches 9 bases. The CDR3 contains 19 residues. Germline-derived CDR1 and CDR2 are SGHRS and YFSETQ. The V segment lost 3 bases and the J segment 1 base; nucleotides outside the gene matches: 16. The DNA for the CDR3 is TGCGCCAGCAGCTCTGTCCCGGGACAGGGCGCGGGGTTTAACTATGGCTACACCTTC. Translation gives CASSSVPGQGAGFNYGYTF.

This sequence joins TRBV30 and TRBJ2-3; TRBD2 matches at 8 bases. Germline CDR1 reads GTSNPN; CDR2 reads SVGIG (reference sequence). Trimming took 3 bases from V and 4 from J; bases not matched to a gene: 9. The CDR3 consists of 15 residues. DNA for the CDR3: TGTGCCTGGAGCGGTAGCGGGGCATACTCAGATACGCAGTATTTT. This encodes CAWSGSGAYSDTQYF.

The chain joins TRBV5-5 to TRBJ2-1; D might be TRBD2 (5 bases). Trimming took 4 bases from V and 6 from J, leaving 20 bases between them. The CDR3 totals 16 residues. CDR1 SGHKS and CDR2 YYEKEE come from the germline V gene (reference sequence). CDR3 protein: CASSVELGVLGNEQFF. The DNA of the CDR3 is TGTGCCAGCAGCGTCGAGTTGGGAGTCTTAGGCAATGAGCAGTTCTTC.

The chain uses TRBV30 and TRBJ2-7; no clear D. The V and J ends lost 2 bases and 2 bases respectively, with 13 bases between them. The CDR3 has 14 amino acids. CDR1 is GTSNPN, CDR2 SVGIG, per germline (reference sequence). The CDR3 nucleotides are TGTGCCTGGAGTAAAGGAGTGGTTCCCTACGAGCAGTACTTC. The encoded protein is CAWSKGVVPYEQYF.

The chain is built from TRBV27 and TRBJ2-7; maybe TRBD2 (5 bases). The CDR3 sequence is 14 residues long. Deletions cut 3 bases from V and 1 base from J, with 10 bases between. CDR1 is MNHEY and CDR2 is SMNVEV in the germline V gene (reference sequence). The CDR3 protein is CASSFRDPSYEQYF. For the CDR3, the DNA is TGTGCCAGCAGTTTTCGGGATCCGTCCTACGAGCAGTACTTC.

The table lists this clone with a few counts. Here the CDR3 DNA reads TGTGCCAGCAGACTGATAACGAACACCGGGGAGCTGTTTTTT. This codes for CASRLITNTGELFF. V gene TRBV11-2 combines with J gene TRBJ2-2; D call uncertain. Trimming pared 6 bases from V and 0 bases from J, leaving 8 bases between. This CDR3 region has 14 residues. Germline lookup yields CDR1 SGHAT and CDR2 FQNNGV.

The CDR3 sequence is CASRASGGEYNEQFF. The CDR3 DNA is TGTGCCAGCAGAGCATCAGGGGGCGAGTACAATGAGCAGTTCTTC. The chain has TRBV5-6 and TRBJ2-1, with 8 bases aligning to TRBD1. Germline V gene sequence: CDR1 SGHDT, CDR2 YYEEEE. CDR3 length: 15 residues. V lost 5 bases to trimming and J lost 4 bases; unmatched junction nucleotides: 8.

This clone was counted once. This CDR3 is CASSLSGIYEQYF. In DNA form, the CDR3 reads TGTGCCAGCAGTTTATCAGGGATCTACGAGCAGTACTTC. The chain uses TRBV6-5 and TRBJ2-7; D may be TRBD1 (5 bases). CDR3 length equals 13 residues. The germline V gene encodes CDR1 MNHEY and CDR2 SVGAGI. The V end was cut by 4 bases, the J end by 3 bases, with 10 bases between.

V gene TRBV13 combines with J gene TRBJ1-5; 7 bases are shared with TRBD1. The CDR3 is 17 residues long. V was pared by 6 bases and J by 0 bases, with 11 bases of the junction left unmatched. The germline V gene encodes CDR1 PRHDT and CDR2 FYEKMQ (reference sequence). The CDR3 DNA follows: TGTGCCAGCAGTTATCGACAGGGCCGAACTAGCAATCAGCCCCAGCATTTT. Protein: CASSYRQGRTSNQPQHF.

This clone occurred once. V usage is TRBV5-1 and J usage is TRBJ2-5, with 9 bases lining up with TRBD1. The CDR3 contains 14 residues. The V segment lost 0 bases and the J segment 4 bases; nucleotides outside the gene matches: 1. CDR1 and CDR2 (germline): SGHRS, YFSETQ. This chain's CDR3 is CASSLDRGPETQYF. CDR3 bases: TGCGCCAGCAGCTTGGACAGGGGGCCAGAGACCCAGTACTTC.

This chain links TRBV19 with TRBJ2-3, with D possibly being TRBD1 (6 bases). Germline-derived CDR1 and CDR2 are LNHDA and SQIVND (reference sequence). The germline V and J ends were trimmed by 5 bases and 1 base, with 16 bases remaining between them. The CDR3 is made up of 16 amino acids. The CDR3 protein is CASSVLLTGGTDTQYF. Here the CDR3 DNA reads TGTGCCAGTAGTGTTCTACTGACAGGCGGCACAGATACGCAGTATTTT. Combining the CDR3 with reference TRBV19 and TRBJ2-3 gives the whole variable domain DGGITQSPKYLFRKEGQNVTLSCEQNLNHDAMYWYRQDPGQGLRLIYYSQIVNDFQKGDIAEGYSVSREKKESFPLTVTSAQKNPTAFYLCASSVLLTGGTDTQYFGPGTRLTVL.

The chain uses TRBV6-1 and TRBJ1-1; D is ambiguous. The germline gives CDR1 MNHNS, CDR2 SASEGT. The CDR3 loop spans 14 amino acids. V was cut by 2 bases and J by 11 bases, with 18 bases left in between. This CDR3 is CASSEKAAITWAFF. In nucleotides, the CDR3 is TGTGCCAGCAGTGAAAAAGCAGCGATCACGTGGGCTTTCTTT.